Here is one TCR beta chain with its context. Its matching antigen is unknown. Profiled with immunoSEQ multiplex PCR; TCRdb holds only in-frame clones, not every one. Altogether tens of thousands of clones are present, roughly 85% being singletons, with the ten largest covering roughly 6.5%. These data come from a study of T cells in localized non-small cell lung cancer. There are 12 residues in the CDR3. The V gene lost 2 bases and the J gene lost 4 bases, with 6 bases spanning the gap. Per germline, CDR1 SGHRS and CDR2 YFSETQ. The study's findings and limits: Greater blood T cell density accompanied longer overall survival. Maximal T cell clonality occurred in uninvolved adjacent lung, with tumor ranking below it.

This receptor was taken from a woman aged 40-69 years with stage I lung adenocarcinoma. Material: peripheral blood, obtained before any cancer treatment. The rearrangement joins TRBV5-1 to TRBJ1-2, with D uncertain. The CDR3 sequence is CASSFDLYGYTF. The CDR3 DNA sequence: TGCGCCAGCAGCTTCGACCTCTATGGCTACACCTTC.